What follows are 27 T cell receptor beta chains derived from one specimen sequenced in a study of cytomegalovirus exposure and HLA in healthy donors (dated by TCRdb to the late 2010s). Libraries were made using the immunoSEQ multiplex PCR assay. A mixture of 60 forward primers for TCR Vbeta segments and 13 reverse primers for TCR Jbeta segments was used in the multiplex PCR. TCRdb retrieved this table from immuneACCESS and kept in-frame rearrangements only. Not all clones are present; in checked studies, unresolved V genes account for under half, and no reason is known for the remainder. In this sample the table shows about 130,000 clones, roughly 70% of which occur a single time. The ten top clones hold less than 2.5% of the sample. Material: PBMCs. Every receptor here comes from a woman in her 40s in good health and CMV-seropositive.

The rearrangement joins TRBV28 to TRBJ1-3; D is uncertain. This CDR3 has 14 residues. The V end was cut by 7 bases, the J end by 1 base, with 11 bases between. Germline V gene lookup returns CDR1 MDHEN and CDR2 SYDVKM. The CDR3 loop reads CASKDSGSGNTIYF. In DNA, the CDR3 is TGTGCCAGCAAAGATTCGGGTTCTGGAAACACCATATATTTT.

This chain connects TRBV19 to TRBJ1-1; TRBD1 is a possible D gene (5 bases). Germline V lookup: CDR1 LNHDA, CDR2 SQIVND (reference sequence). V lost 6 bases and J 2 bases, leaving 16 bases between the germline ends. The CDR3 is made up of 15 amino acids. CDR3 nucleotide sequence: TGTGCCAGTAGCGCCACAGGACAACAAAACACTGAAGCTTTCTTT. Amino acids: CASSATGQQNTEAFF.

Turning to this clone: A read error may produce the germline difference seen at one junction end. The chain links TRBV9 to TRBJ2-1; TRBD2 might be the D (6 bases). Germline CDR1 SGDLS, CDR2 YYNGEE. This CDR3 spans 15 amino acids. The CDR3 protein is CASSVTAGSSNEQFF. The CDR3 DNA sequence: TGTGCCAGCAGCGTAACGGCGGGATCCTCCAATGAGCAGTTCTTC. Looking up the rest from reference TRBV9 and TRBJ2-1 gives the full variable domain: DSGVTQTPKHLITATGQRVTLRCSPRSGDLSVYWYQQSLDQGLQFLIQYYNGEERAKGNILERFSAQQFPDLHSELNLSSLELGDSALYFCASSVTAGSSNEQFFGPGTRLTVL.

The genes are TRBV2 and TRBJ2-5; the D gene is possibly TRBD2 (6 bases). The germline V gene encodes CDR1 SNHLY and CDR2 FYNNEI. V lost 8 bases and J 4 bases, leaving 17 bases between the germline ends. CDR3 length equals 14 residues. CDR3 residues: CASLLRGRGETQYF. The DNA of the CDR3 is TGTGCCAGCTTACTGCGGGGCCGAGGAGAGACCCAGTACTTC.

This clone appeared a single time. One end of the junction does not line up with germline, which may come from a read error. V usage is TRBV2 and J usage is TRBJ2-5, with a possible D match to TRBD1 (5 bases). Looked up from germline, CDR1 is SNHLY and CDR2 is FYNNEI. The CDR3 is 12 residues long. CDR3 loop: CAGSGDSSRMYF. DNA of the CDR3: TGTGCCGGCAGTGGTGACAGTTCGAGGATGTACTTC.

This sequence joins TRBV6-1 and TRBJ1-2; TRBD1 aligns across 10 bases. The CDR3 length is 15 residues. V shed 4 bases, J shed 2 bases, and the junction held 4 bases outside the gene matches. From germline, CDR1 is MNHNS and CDR2 SASEGT. The CDR3 coding sequence is TGTGCCAGCAGTGTTGGGACAGGGGCAAACTATGGCTACACCTTC. Translation: CASSVGTGANYGYTF.

This chain links TRBV9 with TRBJ2-3, with D tentatively TRBD2 (6 bases). V was shortened by 0 bases and J by 6 bases, with 14 bases between the two germline ends. The CDR3 length is 15 residues. Germline V gene lookup returns CDR1 SGDLS and CDR2 YYNGEE. CDR3 region: CASSVGLATGDTQYF. DNA for the CDR3: TGTGCCAGCAGCGTAGGGCTAGCGACTGGGGATACGCAGTATTTT.

The chain links TRBV9 to TRBJ1-6, with 8 bases that match TRBD1. This CDR3 has 15 amino acids. Trimming at V came to 0 bases and at J to 6 bases, leaving 2 bases not matched to a gene. Germline V gene lookup returns CDR1 SGDLS and CDR2 YYNGEE. Here the CDR3 reads CASSVGQGLNSPLHF. CDR3 nucleotide sequence: TGTGCCAGCAGCGTAGGACAGGGGCTTAATTCACCCCTCCACTTT.

As concerns this clone: A read error may produce the germline difference seen at one junction end. This chain joins TRBV28 and TRBJ1-4; 8 nucleotides match TRBD1. Germline loops: CDR1 MDHEN, CDR2 SYDVKM. CDR3 length equals 14 residues. The CDR3 spells CATSDRGRSEKLFF. The CDR3 nucleotides are TGTGCCACCAGTGACAGGGGAAGAAGTGAAAAACTGTTTTTT.

The genes are TRBV11-1 and TRBJ2-1; 9 positions match TRBD1. The CDR3 spans 16 residues. V was pared by 5 bases and J by 4 bases, with 9 bases of the junction left unmatched. The V gene's germline CDR1 is SGHAT and CDR2 FQDESV (reference sequence). The DNA for the CDR3 is TGTGCCAGCAGCAGAGGGACAGGGCAAGATTACAATGAGCAGTTCTTC. Protein sequence: CASSRGTGQDYNEQFF.

The chain is built from TRBV2 and TRBJ1-1, with 8 bases fitting TRBD1. From germline, CDR1 is SNHLY and CDR2 FYNNEI. The junction had 2 bases not matched to a gene; V was cut back by 8 bases and J by 3 bases. The CDR3 extends over 12 amino acids. Here the CDR3 reads CASQGADTEAFF. CDR3 nucleotides: TGTGCCAGCCAGGGGGCTGACACTGAAGCTTTCTTT.

V and J are TRBV7-2 and TRBJ2-7; the D gene is possibly TRBD2 (6 bases). This CDR3 spans 15 amino acids. Deletions cut 4 bases from V and 0 bases from J, with 13 bases between. Germline V lookup: CDR1 SGHTA, CDR2 FQGNSA. The CDR3: CASSSAGRRSYEQYF. Here the CDR3 DNA reads TGTGCCAGCAGCTCCGCGGGGCGGCGCTCCTACGAGCAGTACTTC.

This clone was detected once. The V gene is TRBV5-1, the J gene TRBJ2-5; 7 nucleotides line up with TRBD1. The CDR3 spans 15 residues. V was clipped by 4 bases and J by 5 bases; unmatched bases: 11. CDR1 and CDR2 from the germline V gene are SGHRS and YFSETQ. CDR3 residues: CASSPGQANTETQYF. The CDR3 DNA is TGCGCCAGCAGCCCTGGACAGGCCAATACGGAGACCCAGTACTTC.

This clone has more than one count but fewer than ten. The chain carries TRBV15 and TRBJ2-7, with a possible D match to TRBD2 (5 bases). Germline CDR1 reads LNHNV; CDR2 reads YYDKDF (reference sequence). The CDR3 contains 13 residues. Trimming stripped 3 bases from V and 3 bases from J, with 9 bases between. DNA of the CDR3: TGTGCCACCAGCAGGCGGGTTTACTACGAGCAGTACTTC. Its translation is CATSRRVYYEQYF.

Here the CDR3 DNA reads TGTGCCACCAGCAGACGCGGGACTAGCGGGAGTGGGGAGCAGTTCTTC. Translating it yields CATSRRGTSGSGEQFF. The V call is TRBV15, the J call TRBJ2-1, with 14 nucleotides matching TRBD2. Looked up from germline, CDR1 is LNHNV and CDR2 is YYDKDF (reference sequence). The CDR3 loop spans 16 amino acids. Trimming took 2 bases from V and 10 from J; bases not matched to a gene: 7.

V is TRBV27 and J is TRBJ2-5; TRBD1 might be the D (7 bases). The length of the CDR3 is 14 residues. Germline V gene data show CDR1 as MNHEY and CDR2 as SMNVEV (reference sequence). Trimming left V 6 bases short and J 5 bases short, with 16 bases between. The DNA for the CDR3 is TGTGCCAGCAGCGCACAGGGGAGCGGGGAGACCCAGTACTTC. This gives the protein CASSAQGSGETQYF.

This chain connects TRBV14 to TRBJ2-5, with TRBD1 identical over 8 bases. V lost 3 bases to trimming and J lost 3 bases; unmatched junction nucleotides: 6. Germline CDR1 SGHDN, CDR2 FVKESK. This CDR3 region has 15 residues. CDR3 loop: CASSQAQGAEETQYF. Here the CDR3 DNA reads TGTGCCAGCAGCCAGGCCCAGGGGGCTGAAGAGACCCAGTACTTC. Full variable domain (rest looked up from reference TRBV14 and TRBJ2-5): EAGVTQFPSHSVIEKGQTVTLRCDPISGHDNLYWYRRVMGKEIKFLLHFVKESKQDESGMPNNRFLAERTGGTYSTLKVQPAELEDSGVYFCASSQAQGAEETQYFGPGTRLLVL.

The rearrangement joins TRBV4-1 to TRBJ2-7; unclear D gene. CDR1 and CDR2 from the germline V gene are MGHRA and YSYEKL. CDR3 length: 15 residues. Trimming removed 0 bases at V and 0 bases at J, with 9 bases between. The CDR3 DNA follows: TGCGCCAGCAGCCAAGATCTGAGCCACTCCTACGAGCAGTACTTC. Its protein is CASSQDLSHSYEQYF.

The rearrangement links TRBV7-2 to TRBJ1-2; D is unclear. Germline CDR1 is SGHTA and CDR2 is FQGNSA. Trimming took off 0 bases at V and 8 bases at J, with 13 bases between the two ends. The CDR3 totals 14 residues. Here the CDR3 reads CASSLARVLEGYTF. CDR3 nucleotide sequence: TGTGCCAGCAGCTTAGCCAGAGTTCTAGAGGGCTACACCTTC.

The gene calls are TRBV28 and TRBJ2-5; TRBD1 matches 8 bases. Germline V gene data show CDR1 as MDHEN and CDR2 as SYDVKM. V trimming: 3 bases; J trimming: 3 bases; junction bases outside the gene matches: 6. The CDR3 runs 15 residues. The CDR3 loop is CASSFPNRGKETQYF. CDR3 DNA: TGTGCCAGCAGTTTTCCCAACAGGGGGAAAGAGACCCAGTACTTC.

This clone showed up just a few times. The chain joins TRBV7-3 to TRBJ2-1, with 12 bases identical to TRBD2. Germline-derived CDR1 and CDR2 are SGHTA and FQGTGA. V lost 5 bases, J lost 8 bases, and 13 bases stayed unmatched. The CDR3 is 17 amino acids. CDR3 coding DNA: TGTGCCAGCAGCCCCGGACTAGCGGGAAGCGGACGCGATGAGCAGTTCTTC. The encoded protein is CASSPGLAGSGRDEQFF. The complete variable domain, with remaining parts taken from reference TRBV7-3 and TRBJ2-1, reads GAGVSQTPSNKVTEKGKYVELRCDPISGHTALYWYRQSLGQGPEFLIYFQGTGAADDSGLPNDRFFAVRPEGSVSTLKIQRTERGDSAVYLCASSPGLAGSGRDEQFFGPGTRLTVL.

The sample holds a few counts of this clone. The gene calls are TRBV5-4 and TRBJ2-3, with a weak D call TRBD1 (6 bases). This CDR3 has 14 amino acids. Germline CDR1 SGHNT, CDR2 YYREEE (reference sequence). The germline V and J ends were trimmed by 4 bases and 0 bases, with 9 bases remaining between them. Here the CDR3 DNA reads TGTGCCAGCAGCCCGGACAGTAGCACAGATACGCAGTATTTT. This translates into CASSPDSSTDTQYF.

Concerning this clone itself: Other DNA sequences within the sample encode an identical CDR3. The genes are TRBV10-3 and TRBJ1-5; TRBD1 matches 7 bases. There are 14 residues in the CDR3. Looked up from germline, CDR1 is ENHRY and CDR2 is SYGVKD. V shed 4 bases, J shed 5 bases, and the junction held 5 bases outside the gene matches. The CDR3 protein is CAISGQGGDQPQHF. The CDR3, as DNA: TGTGCCATCAGTGGACAGGGAGGAGATCAGCCCCAGCATTTT.

This clone was found a few times. This chain links TRBV30 with TRBJ2-2; D might be TRBD1 (6 bases). The CDR3 totals 15 residues. The germline gives CDR1 GTSNPN, CDR2 SVGIG (reference sequence). The V gene lost 2 bases and the J gene lost 1 base, with 11 bases spanning the gap. DNA for the CDR3: TGTGCCTGGAGTACCCGACAGGTGAACACCGGGGAGCTGTTTTTT. The encoded protein is CAWSTRQVNTGELFF. Drawing the rest from reference TRBV30 and TRBJ2-2, the complete variable domain is SQTIHQWPATLVQPVGSPLSLECTVEGTSNPNLYWYRQAAGRGLQLLFYSVGIGQISSEVPQNLSASRPQDRQFILSSKKLLLSDSGFYLCAWSTRQVNTGELFFGEGSRLTVL.

A note on this clone: This same CDR3 is encoded by further DNA sequences in the sample. The chain recombines TRBV5-6 with TRBJ2-7, with D maybe TRBD1 (6 bases). CDR3 length: 13 amino acids. Trimming removed 2 bases at V and 1 base at J, with 7 bases between. From germline, CDR1 is SGHDT and CDR2 YYEEEE. In DNA, the CDR3 is TGTGCCAGCAGCTTAGGACAGTCCTACGAGCAGTACTTC. Translating gives CASSLGQSYEQYF.

Comments on this clone: Other DNA sequences in the sample encode the same CDR3. The chain uses TRBV30 and TRBJ2-5; 13 bases are a match to TRBD2. Germline V gene lookup returns CDR1 GTSNPN and CDR2 SVGIG (reference sequence). CDR3 size: 17 residues. V shed 2 bases and J 5 bases; nucleotides not matched to a gene: 11. As DNA, the CDR3 is TGTGCCTGGAGTTCCCGGACTAGCGGGGGAGTCCAGGAGACCCAGTACTTC. Translation gives CAWSSRTSGGVQETQYF.

This clone was seen a few times. The chain combines TRBV5-1 with TRBJ1-4; 7 bases are a match to TRBD1. Germline V gene lookup returns CDR1 SGHRS and CDR2 YFSETQ. Losses at the gene ends were 2 bases for V and 0 bases for J; bases not matched to a gene: 4. The length of the CDR3 is 16 residues. In DNA form, the CDR3 reads TGCGCCAGCAGCTTCGCAGGGGGGCCAACTAATGAAAAACTGTTTTTT. It translates to CASSFAGGPTNEKLFF.